These 2 T cell receptor beta chains were all obtained from the same sample, sequenced in a study of pediatric ulcerative colitis. Profiled with immunoSEQ multiplex PCR; TCRdb holds only in-frame clones, not every one. The sample yields 55,000 to 65,000 clones, over 70% seen once. Sequencing was performed on blood. These receptors originate from a boy aged 5-17 years with moderate ulcerative colitis.

This clone was detected only a few times. The chain combines TRBV2 with TRBJ1-2, with 8 positions matching TRBD1. CDR1 and CDR2 from the germline V gene are SNHLY and FYNNEI. V lost 3 bases to trimming and J lost 4 bases; unmatched junction nucleotides: 1. The CDR3 runs 13 residues. CDR3 bases: TGTGCCAGCAGTGACCAGGGGGCCTATGGCTACACCTTC. Protein: CASSDQGAYGYTF.

The V call is TRBV7-6, the J call TRBJ2-7, with TRBD2 identical over 10 bases. V shed 1 base and J 5 bases; nucleotides not matched to a gene: 8. The CDR3 consists of 16 residues. Germline CDR1 is SGHVS and CDR2 is FNYEAQ. The CDR3 DNA sequence: TGTGCCAGCAGCTTAGAAGCGGGGGGGCCCCTTGACGAGCAGTACTTC. Translation gives CASSLEAGGPLDEQYF.